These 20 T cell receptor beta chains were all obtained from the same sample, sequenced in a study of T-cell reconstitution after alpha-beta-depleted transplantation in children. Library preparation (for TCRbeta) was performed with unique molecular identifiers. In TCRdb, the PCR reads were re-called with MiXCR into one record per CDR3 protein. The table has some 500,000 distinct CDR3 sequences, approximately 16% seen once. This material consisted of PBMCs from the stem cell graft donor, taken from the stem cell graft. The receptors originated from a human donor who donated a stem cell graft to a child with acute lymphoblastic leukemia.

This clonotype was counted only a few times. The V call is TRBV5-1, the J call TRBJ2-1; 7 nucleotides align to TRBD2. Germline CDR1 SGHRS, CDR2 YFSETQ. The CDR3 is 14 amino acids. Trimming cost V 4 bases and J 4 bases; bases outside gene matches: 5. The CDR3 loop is CASSGDYLYNEQFF. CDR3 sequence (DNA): TGCGCCAGCAGCGGGGACTACCTTTACAATGAGCAGTTCTTC.

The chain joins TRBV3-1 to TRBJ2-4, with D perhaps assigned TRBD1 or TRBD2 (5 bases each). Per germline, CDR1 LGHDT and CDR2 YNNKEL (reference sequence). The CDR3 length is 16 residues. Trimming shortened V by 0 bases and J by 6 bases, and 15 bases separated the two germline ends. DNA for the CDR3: TGTGCCAGCAGCCAAGAGGGGCCTCTTGGGAGAAACATTCAGTACTTC. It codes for CASSQEGPLGRNIQYF.

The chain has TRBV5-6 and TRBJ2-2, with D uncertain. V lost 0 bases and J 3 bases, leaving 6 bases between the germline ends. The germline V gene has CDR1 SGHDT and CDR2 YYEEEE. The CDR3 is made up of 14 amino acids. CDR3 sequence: CASSLGADTGELFF. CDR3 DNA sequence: TGTGCCAGCAGCTTGGGGGCAGACACCGGGGAGCTGTTTTTT.

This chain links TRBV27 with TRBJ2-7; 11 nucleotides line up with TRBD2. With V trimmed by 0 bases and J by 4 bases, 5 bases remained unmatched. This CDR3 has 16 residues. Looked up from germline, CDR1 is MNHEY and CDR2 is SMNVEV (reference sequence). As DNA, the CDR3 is TGTGCCAGCAGTTTATCCCCTAGCGGGAGGCCATACGAGCAGTACTTC. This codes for CASSLSPSGRPYEQYF.

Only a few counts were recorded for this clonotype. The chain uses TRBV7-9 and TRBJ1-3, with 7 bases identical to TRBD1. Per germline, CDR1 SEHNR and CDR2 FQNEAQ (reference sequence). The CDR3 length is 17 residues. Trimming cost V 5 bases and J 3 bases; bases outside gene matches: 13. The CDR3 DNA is TGTGCCAGCAGCCCCCGATGGACAGGCCCCAGTGGAAACACCATATATTTT. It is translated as CASSPRWTGPSGNTIYF.

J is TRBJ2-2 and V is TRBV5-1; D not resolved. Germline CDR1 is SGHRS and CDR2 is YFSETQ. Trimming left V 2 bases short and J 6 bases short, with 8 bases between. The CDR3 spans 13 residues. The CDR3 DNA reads TGCGCCAGCAGCTTCTCCGGAGCCGGGGAGCTGTTTTTT. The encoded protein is CASSFSGAGELFF.

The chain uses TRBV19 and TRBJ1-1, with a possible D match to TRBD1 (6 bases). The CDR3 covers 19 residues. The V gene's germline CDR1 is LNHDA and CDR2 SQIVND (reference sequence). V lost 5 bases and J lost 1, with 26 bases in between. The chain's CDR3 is CASSGKGQRTIFENTEAFF. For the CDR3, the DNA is TGTGCCAGTAGTGGAAAAGGACAGCGAACCATTTTTGAGAACACTGAAGCTTTCTTT.

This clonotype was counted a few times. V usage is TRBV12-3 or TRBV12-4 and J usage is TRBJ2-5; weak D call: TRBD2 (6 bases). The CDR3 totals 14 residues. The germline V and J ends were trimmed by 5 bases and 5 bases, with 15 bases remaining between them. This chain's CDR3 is CASSPKLAWETQYF. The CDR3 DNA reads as TGTGCCAGCAGTCCGAAACTAGCTTGGGAGACCCAGTACTTC.

CDR3 sequence: CASSFWVRPTDTQYF. CDR3 DNA: TGTGCCAGCAGCTTCTGGGTCCGCCCCACAGATACGCAGTATTTT. The V call is TRBV5-6, the J call TRBJ2-3; unclear D gene. With 2 bases removed from V and 2 bases from J, the gap between germline ends came to 12 bases. The CDR3 extends over 15 amino acids. Germline V gives CDR1 SGHDT, CDR2 YYEEEE. Full variable domain (missing parts from reference TRBV5-6 and TRBJ2-3): DAGVTQSPTHLIKTRGQQVTLRCSPKSGHDTVSWYQQALGQGPQFIFQYYEEEERQRGNFPDRFSGHQFPNYSSELNVNALLLGDSALYLCASSFWVRPTDTQYFGPGTRLTVL.

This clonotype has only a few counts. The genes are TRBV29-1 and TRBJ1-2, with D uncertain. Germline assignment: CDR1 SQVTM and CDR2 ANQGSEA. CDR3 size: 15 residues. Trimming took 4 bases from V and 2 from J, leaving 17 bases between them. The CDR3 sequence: CSVGVDSLGNYGYTF. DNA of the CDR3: TGCAGCGTTGGCGTTGATTCCTTGGGGAACTATGGCTACACCTTC.

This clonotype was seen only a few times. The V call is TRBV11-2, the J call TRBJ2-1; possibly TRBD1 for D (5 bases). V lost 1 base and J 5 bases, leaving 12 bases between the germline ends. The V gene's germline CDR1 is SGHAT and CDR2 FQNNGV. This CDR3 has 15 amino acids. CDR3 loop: CASSLVLQGDNEQFF. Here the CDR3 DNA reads TGTGCCAGCAGCTTAGTACTTCAGGGTGACAATGAGCAGTTCTTC.

The CDR3 is CASTLGVNEQYF. In nucleotides, the CDR3 is TGTGCCAGTACCCTTGGGGTCAACGAGCAGTACTTC. V is TRBV12-3 or TRBV12-4 and J is TRBJ2-7; D gene ambiguous. The CDR3 runs 12 residues. The V end lost 9 bases, the J end lost 5 bases, and 14 bases lay between the germline ends.

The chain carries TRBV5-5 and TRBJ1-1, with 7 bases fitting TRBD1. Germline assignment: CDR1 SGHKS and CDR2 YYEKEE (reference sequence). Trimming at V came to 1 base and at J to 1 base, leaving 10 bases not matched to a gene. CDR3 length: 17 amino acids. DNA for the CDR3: TGTGCCAGCAGCTTGACGAGTACAGGGGCGCCGAACACTGAAGCTTTCTTT. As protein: CASSLTSTGAPNTEAFF.

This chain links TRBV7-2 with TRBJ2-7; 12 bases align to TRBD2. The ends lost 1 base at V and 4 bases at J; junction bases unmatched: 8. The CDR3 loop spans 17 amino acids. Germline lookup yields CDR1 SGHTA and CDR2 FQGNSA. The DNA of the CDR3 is TGTGCCAGCAGCTTAGGCGTGACTAGCGGGAGCAGGTACGAGCAGTACTTC. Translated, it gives CASSLGVTSGSRYEQYF.

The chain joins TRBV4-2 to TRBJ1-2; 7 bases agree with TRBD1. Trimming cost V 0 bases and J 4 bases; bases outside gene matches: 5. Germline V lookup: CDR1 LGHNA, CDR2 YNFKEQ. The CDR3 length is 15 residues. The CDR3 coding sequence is TGTGCCAGCAGCCAAGAGGAGGGGGCAACCTATGGCTACACCTTC. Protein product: CASSQEEGATYGYTF.

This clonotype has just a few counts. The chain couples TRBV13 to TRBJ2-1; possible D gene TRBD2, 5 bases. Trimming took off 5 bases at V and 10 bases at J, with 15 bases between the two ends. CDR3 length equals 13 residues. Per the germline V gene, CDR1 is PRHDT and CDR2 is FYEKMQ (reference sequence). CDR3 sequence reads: CASSPRAEREQFF. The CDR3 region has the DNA TGTGCCAGCAGCCCGAGAGCGGAAAGGGAGCAGTTCTTC.

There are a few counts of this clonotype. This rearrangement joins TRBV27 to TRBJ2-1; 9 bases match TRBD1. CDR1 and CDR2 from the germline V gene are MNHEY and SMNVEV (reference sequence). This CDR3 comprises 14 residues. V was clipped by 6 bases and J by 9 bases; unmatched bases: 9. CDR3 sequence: CASSGGDRAPEQFF. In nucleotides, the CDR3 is TGTGCCAGCAGCGGCGGGGACAGGGCCCCTGAGCAGTTCTTC.

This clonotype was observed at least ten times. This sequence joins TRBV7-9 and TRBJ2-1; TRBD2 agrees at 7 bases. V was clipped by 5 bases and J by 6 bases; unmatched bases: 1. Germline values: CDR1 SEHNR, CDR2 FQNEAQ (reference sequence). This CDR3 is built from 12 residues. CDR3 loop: CASSRGGNEQFF. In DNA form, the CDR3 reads TGTGCCAGCAGCCGCGGGGGCAATGAGCAGTTCTTC.

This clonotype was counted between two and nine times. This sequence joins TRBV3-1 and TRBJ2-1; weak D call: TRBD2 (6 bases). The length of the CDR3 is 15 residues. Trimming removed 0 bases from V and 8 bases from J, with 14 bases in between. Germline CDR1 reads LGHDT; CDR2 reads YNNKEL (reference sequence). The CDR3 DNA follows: TGTGCCAGCAGCCAAGAGGAATTGGGAGGCCATGAGCAGTTCTTC. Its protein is CASSQEELGGHEQFF.

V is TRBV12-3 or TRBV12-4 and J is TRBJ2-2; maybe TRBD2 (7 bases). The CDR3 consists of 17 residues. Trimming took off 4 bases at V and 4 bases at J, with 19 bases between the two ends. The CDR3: CASSWGWRGRVTGELFF. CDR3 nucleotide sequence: TGTGCCAGCAGTTGGGGGTGGCGGGGGCGCGTCACCGGGGAGCTGTTTTTT.